One and the same sample provided the 4 T cell receptor beta chains below, sequenced in a study of prognosis after radiotherapy for stage I lung cancer. Multiplex PCR, run in two rounds, amplified TCR beta CDR3 from genomic DNA. The use of primers specific to each TRBV and TRBJ gene characterized first-round PCR. Using its own MiXCR run on the multiplex PCR reads, TCRdb lists one record per CDR3 protein. Among about 19,000 distinct CDR3 sequences, roughly 55% were seen once, and the ten largest hold roughly 26%. The sample here was PBMCs, taken before or after stereotactic body radiation therapy (not recorded which). These receptors all come from a donor over 45 with non-small cell lung cancer.

This chain uses TRBV6-2 or TRBV6-3 with TRBJ2-7, with TRBD2 identical over 13 bases. Germline V gives CDR1 MNHEY, CDR2 SVGEGT. The CDR3 consists of 15 residues. V lost 6 bases to trimming and J lost 4 bases; unmatched junction nucleotides: 6. CDR3 protein: CASRSWTSGRYEQYF. The CDR3 nucleotides read TGTGCCAGCAGATCCTGGACTAGCGGGAGATACGAGCAGTACTTC.

The V call is TRBV19, the J call TRBJ1-6; D gene uncertain. Germline V gene lookup returns CDR1 LNHDA and CDR2 SQIVND (reference sequence). The germline V and J ends were trimmed by 9 bases and 11 bases, with 23 bases remaining between them. The CDR3 contains 15 residues. DNA of the CDR3: TGTGCCAGCCCTAAAGTGTGGCGGCCACATCCACCCCTCCACTTT. This codes for CASPKVWRPHPPLHF.

The chain carries TRBV6-2 or TRBV6-3 and TRBJ2-1; 11 nucleotides line up with TRBD2. The germline V gene has CDR1 MNHEY and CDR2 SVGEGT. V lost 8 bases and J lost 6; bases outside the gene matches: 6. The CDR3 is made up of 14 amino acids. In nucleotides, the CDR3 is TGTGCCAGCGCAGGGACTAGCGGCACCAATGAGCAGTTCTTC. Protein product: CASAGTSGTNEQFF.

This clonotype was detected many times. This chain connects TRBV19 to TRBJ2-7; TRBD2 matches 8 bases. V dropped 4 bases and J dropped 3; count of bases not matched to a gene: 8. The CDR3 loop spans 15 amino acids. The germline V gene has CDR1 LNHDA and CDR2 SQIVND (reference sequence). CDR3 protein: CASSTLAGSGYEQYF. CDR3 nucleotides: TGTGCCAGTAGTACCTTAGCGGGATCGGGCTACGAGCAGTACTTC.